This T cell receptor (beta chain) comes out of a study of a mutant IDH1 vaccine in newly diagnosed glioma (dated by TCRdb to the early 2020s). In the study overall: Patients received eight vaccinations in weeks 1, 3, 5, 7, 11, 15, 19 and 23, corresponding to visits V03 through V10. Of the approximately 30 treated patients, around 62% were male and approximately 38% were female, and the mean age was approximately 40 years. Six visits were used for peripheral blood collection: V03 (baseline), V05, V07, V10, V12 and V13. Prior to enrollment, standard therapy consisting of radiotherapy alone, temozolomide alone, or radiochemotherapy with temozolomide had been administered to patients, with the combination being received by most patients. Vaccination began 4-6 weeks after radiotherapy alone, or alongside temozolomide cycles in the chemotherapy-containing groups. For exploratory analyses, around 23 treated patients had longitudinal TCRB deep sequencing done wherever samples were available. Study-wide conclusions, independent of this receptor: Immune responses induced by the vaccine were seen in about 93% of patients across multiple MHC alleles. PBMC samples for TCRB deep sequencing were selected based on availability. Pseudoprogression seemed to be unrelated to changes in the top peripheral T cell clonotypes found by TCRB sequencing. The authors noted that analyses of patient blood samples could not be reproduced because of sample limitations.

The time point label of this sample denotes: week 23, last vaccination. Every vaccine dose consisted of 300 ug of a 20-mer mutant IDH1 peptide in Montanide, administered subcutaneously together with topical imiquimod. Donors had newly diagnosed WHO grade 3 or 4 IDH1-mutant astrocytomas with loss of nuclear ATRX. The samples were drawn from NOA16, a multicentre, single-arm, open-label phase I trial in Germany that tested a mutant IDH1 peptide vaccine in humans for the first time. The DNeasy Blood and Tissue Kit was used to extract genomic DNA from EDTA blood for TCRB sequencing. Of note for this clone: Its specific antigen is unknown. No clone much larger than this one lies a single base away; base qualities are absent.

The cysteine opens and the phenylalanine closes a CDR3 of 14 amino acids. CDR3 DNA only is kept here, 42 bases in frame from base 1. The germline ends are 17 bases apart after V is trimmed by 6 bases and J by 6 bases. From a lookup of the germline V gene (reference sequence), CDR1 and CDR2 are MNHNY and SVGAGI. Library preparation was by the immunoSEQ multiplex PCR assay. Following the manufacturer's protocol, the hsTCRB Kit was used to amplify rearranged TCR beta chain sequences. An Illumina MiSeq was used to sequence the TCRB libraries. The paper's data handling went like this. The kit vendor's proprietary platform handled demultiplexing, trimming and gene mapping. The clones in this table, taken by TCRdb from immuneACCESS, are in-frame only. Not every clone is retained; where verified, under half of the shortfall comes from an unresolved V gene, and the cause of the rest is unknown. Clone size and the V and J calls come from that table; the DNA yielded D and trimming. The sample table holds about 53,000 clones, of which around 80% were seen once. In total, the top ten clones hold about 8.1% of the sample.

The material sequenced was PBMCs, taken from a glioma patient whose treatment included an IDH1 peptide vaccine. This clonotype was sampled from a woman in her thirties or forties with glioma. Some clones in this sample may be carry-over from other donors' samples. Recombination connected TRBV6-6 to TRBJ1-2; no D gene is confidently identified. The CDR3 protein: CASRPQGSIDGYTF. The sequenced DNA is TGTGCCAGCAGGCCTCAAGGGTCAATCGATGGCTACACCTTC.